This T cell receptor (beta chain) was sequenced in a study of T cell repertoires in cytomegalovirus infection. Study details: Use of recently identified HLA-C-restricted and well-studied HLA-B-restricted CMV epitopes was part of the study. Indications came from public TCR beta signatures; they pointed to CMV infection and to a matching HLA type. General study results and limits: Predominance within the ex vivo response was attributable to HLA-C-restricted CMV-specific TCR beta clonotypes.

TCRdb fed the reads into MiXCR, producing one record per CDR3 protein. Of approximately 73,000 distinct CDR3 sequences detected, 35% to 45% appear once; the ten largest clones hold just over 90%. On this clonotype itself: Its antigen is as yet unknown.

Trimming took 3 bases from V and 0 from J, leaving 20 bases between them. The V gene's germline CDR1 is SGHAT and CDR2 FQNNGV. CDR3 length equals 18 residues. This specimen consisted of CD8+ T cells from cultured PBMCs, obtained from culture after CMV antigen stimulation. This sequence joins TRBV11-2 and TRBJ2-5, with D possibly called TRBD1 or TRBD2 (6 bases each). This TCR derives from a human donor in good health (CMV status not recorded). Some clones in this sample may be carry-over from other donors' samples. The CDR3 DNA is TGTGCCAGCAGCTTCCCTCAGGGGTTCGGGACTCACCAAGAGACCCAGTACTTC. This codes for CASSFPQGFGTHQETQYF.